The T cell receptor beta chain under discussion was sequenced for a study of OX40 agonist ivuxolimab in advanced cancers. Study context: The study treated patients with ivuxolimab, an agonistic anti-OX40 (CD134) antibody. Melanoma, hepatocellular carcinoma, head and neck or renal cell cancer occurred in dose-escalation patients.

Data came from immunoSEQ multiplex PCR; TCRdb stores just in-frame clones and leaves some out. Among tens of thousands of clones listed, more than 70% were seen once. Per the germline V gene, CDR1 is SGHDN and CDR2 is FVKESK. There are 13 residues in the CDR3. Trimming took off 5 bases at V and 4 bases at J, with 11 bases between the two ends. Points from the study as a whole: Expansion of clones was among the lowest in partial responders at 0.1-3.0 mg/kg.

As concerns this clone: The antigen is undetermined.

The chain has TRBV14 and TRBJ1-1; D call uncertain. The sequencing here drew on CD4+ or CD8+ T cells sorted from blood, taken in a trial of the OX40 agonist ivuxolimab. The clonotype was recovered from an adult with an advanced solid tumor such as melanoma, head and neck, liver or kidney cancer. In DNA form, the CDR3 reads TGTGCCAGCAGCGGGCAGAGGATCACTGAAGCTTTCTTT. It translates to CASSGQRITEAFF.